One sample yielded the 28 T cell receptor beta chains listed below, sequenced in a study of shared clonotypes between healthy human individuals. The protocol was immunoSEQ multiplex PCR, while the TCRdb copy is restricted to in-frame clones and leaves out a portion. The sample contains approximately 2,300,000 clones, roughly 92% of which appear only once. Material for sequencing was naive CD4+ T cells from PBMCs. Documented subset: CD45RA+ positively selected. Receptors were obtained from a man younger than 35 in good health. Some clones in this sample may be carry-over from other donors' samples.

The chain is built from TRBV9 and TRBJ1-5, with a possible D match to TRBD1 (5 bases). CDR3 length: 14 amino acids. Germline loops: CDR1 SGDLS, CDR2 YYNGEE. Trimming removed 0 bases at V and 6 bases at J, with 10 bases between. CDR3 loop: CASSVGGTGQPQHF. CDR3 in DNA: TGTGCCAGCAGCGTAGGAGGGACGGGTCAGCCCCAGCATTTT.

The chain links TRBV19 to TRBJ2-3; no clear D. CDR3 length: 14 residues. From germline, CDR1 is LNHDA and CDR2 SQIVND (reference sequence). The V and J ends lost 5 bases and 0 bases respectively, with 9 bases between them. CDR3 sequence: CASSLRRSTDTQYF. The CDR3, as DNA: TGTGCCAGTAGTCTTAGGCGTAGCACAGATACGCAGTATTTT.

The gene calls are TRBV4-1 and TRBJ2-3, with 10 bases fitting TRBD2. Trimming removed 3 bases from V and 2 bases from J; junction bases left unmatched: 8. The CDR3 is 17 amino acids. The germline CDR1 and CDR2 sequences are MGHRA and YSYEKL. The CDR3 sequence is CASSHPTGTSDTDTQYF. In DNA, the CDR3 is TGCGCCAGCAGCCACCCGACCGGGACTAGCGACACAGATACGCAGTATTTT.

This clone was counted only a few times. This chain links TRBV27 with TRBJ2-5; D gene uncertain. Deletions cut 4 bases from V and 2 bases from J, with 2 bases between. The CDR3 covers 11 residues. CDR1 and CDR2 from the germline V gene are MNHEY and SMNVEV (reference sequence). The CDR3 loop is CASSWQETQYF. CDR3 sequence (DNA): TGTGCCAGCAGTTGGCAAGAGACCCAGTACTTC.

Only one count was recorded for this clone. V gene TRBV5-1 combines with J gene TRBJ2-1; 9 bases are shared with TRBD2. Germline V gene lookup returns CDR1 SGHRS and CDR2 YFSETQ. V gave up 0 bases and J gave up 8 bases; unmatched junction bases: 6. The CDR3 is 15 residues long. The CDR3 loop reads CASSLALAGTDEQFF. CDR3 in DNA: TGCGCCAGCAGCTTGGCCCTAGCGGGAACCGATGAGCAGTTCTTC.

The count of this clone is one. V is TRBV28 and J is TRBJ1-2; D unclear. CDR1 and CDR2 (germline): MDHEN, SYDVKM. With 2 bases removed from V and 4 bases from J, the gap between germline ends came to 5 bases. The CDR3 runs 12 residues. The CDR3 is CASSLDTYGYTF. CDR3 nucleotide sequence: TGTGCCAGCAGTTTAGACACCTATGGCTACACCTTC.

Concerning this clone itself: Other DNA sequences in this sample translate to the same CDR3. J is TRBJ2-5 and V is TRBV10-1, with D tentatively TRBD2 (7 bases). CDR1 and CDR2 (germline): WNHNN, SYGVQD (reference sequence). The CDR3 is 14 residues long. V was shortened by 0 bases and J by 5 bases, with 10 bases between the two germline ends. DNA for the CDR3: TGCGCCAGCAGTGAGTCGCGGGGGCGTGAGACCCAGTACTTC. Translating it yields CASSESRGRETQYF.

This chain connects TRBV29-1 to TRBJ2-7; possible D gene TRBD2, 6 bases. CDR1 is SQVTM and CDR2 is ANQGSEA in the germline V gene. The CDR3 runs to 13 residues. The V gene lost 7 bases and the J gene lost 5 bases, with 18 bases spanning the gap. CDR3 nucleotides: TGCAGCGCCGGGCCTCTAGCGACCCACGAGCAGTACTTC. As protein: CSAGPLATHEQYF.

This CDR3 is CASGLATLADTQYF. CDR3 DNA: TGTGCCAGCGGGCTGGCTACTTTAGCAGATACGCAGTATTTT. V and J are TRBV6-1 and TRBJ2-3; unclear D gene. Per the germline V gene, CDR1 is MNHNS and CDR2 is SASEGT. The CDR3 extends over 14 amino acids. V gave up 8 bases and J gave up 4 bases, with 16 bases separating them.

The rearrangement joins TRBV4-2 to TRBJ1-5; possibly TRBD1 for D (6 bases). Trimming took 3 bases from V and 2 from J, leaving 20 bases between them. Per the germline V gene, CDR1 is LGHNA and CDR2 is YNFKEQ. CDR3 length: 18 residues. The CDR3 loop is CASSQTQGSGKGNQPQHF. In nucleotides, the CDR3 is TGTGCCAGCAGCCAGACTCAGGGGAGCGGAAAAGGCAATCAGCCCCAGCATTTT.

Worth noting for this clone: The sample contains more than one DNA sequence encoding this CDR3. The chain carries TRBV5-1 and TRBJ2-1; 7 nucleotides line up with TRBD2. The CDR3 has 13 residues. Trimming at V came to 4 bases and at J to 2 bases, leaving 0 bases not matched to a gene. Germline V gene lookup returns CDR1 SGHRS and CDR2 YFSETQ. The chain's CDR3 is CASSAGAYNEQFF. In nucleotides, the CDR3 is TGCGCCAGCAGCGCGGGGGCCTACAATGAGCAGTTCTTC.

The gene calls are TRBV14 and TRBJ1-1, with D perhaps matching TRBD1 (5 bases). Trimming pared 4 bases from V and 7 bases from J, leaving 13 bases between. There are 13 residues in the CDR3. From germline, CDR1 is SGHDN and CDR2 FVKESK. CDR3 nucleotide sequence: TGTGCCAGCAGCCTAAACCGGGACCGTGAAGCTTTCTTT. Translation gives CASSLNRDREAFF.

The chain couples TRBV6-5 to TRBJ1-4; a possible D gene is TRBD1 (5 bases). CDR1 is MNHEY, CDR2 SVGAGI, per germline. V was shortened by 5 bases and J by 5 bases, with 15 bases between the two germline ends. The CDR3 is made up of 15 amino acids. CDR3 bases: TGTGCCAGCAGTACCGGGGCAGGGCTAAATGAAAAACTGTTTTTT. Translation: CASSTGAGLNEKLFF.

This sequence joins TRBV5-6 and TRBJ2-1, with a weak D call TRBD1 (7 bases). The CDR3 sequence is 16 residues long. From germline, CDR1 is SGHDT and CDR2 YYEEEE. V was trimmed by 4 bases and J by 7 bases, leaving 21 bases between them. CDR3 DNA: TGTGCCAGCAGCGCGCTCGAGGACAGGAGGGAGAATGAGCAGTTCTTC. Translated, it gives CASSALEDRRENEQFF.

The J gene is TRBJ2-7, the V gene TRBV6-5; 8 nucleotides match TRBD2. CDR3 length: 13 residues. J was trimmed by 2 bases and V by 6 bases; bases with no gene match: 3. Germline V gene lookup returns CDR1 MNHEY and CDR2 SVGAGI. The CDR3 protein is CASRRGVTYEQYF. CDR3 bases: TGTGCCAGCAGGCGGGGGGTAACCTACGAGCAGTACTTC.

The chain links TRBV4-1 to TRBJ1-5; D is undetermined. The CDR3 is 15 residues long. The germline gives CDR1 MGHRA, CDR2 YSYEKL. V was pared by 1 base and J by 6 bases, with 13 bases between. The CDR3: CASSQAWGSGQPQHF. CDR3 bases: TGCGCCAGCAGCCAAGCGTGGGGTTCAGGTCAGCCCCAGCATTTT.

This chain uses TRBV27 with TRBJ2-3; 10 nucleotides align to TRBD2. After removal of 5 bases from V and 1 base from J, the junction contained 9 bases not matched to a gene. CDR1 MNHEY and CDR2 SMNVEV come from the germline V gene (reference sequence). The length of the CDR3 is 17 residues. The CDR3 here is CASSRGRLAGGTDTQYF. CDR3 nucleotides: TGTGCCAGCAGTCGGGGGCGGCTAGCGGGAGGCACAGATACGCAGTATTTT.

The J gene is TRBJ2-6, the V gene TRBV19, with no clear D. Germline CDR1 is LNHDA and CDR2 is SQIVND (reference sequence). The CDR3 is 17 residues long. Deletions cut 2 bases from V and 0 bases from J, with 11 bases between. Written as DNA, the CDR3 is TGTGCCAGTAGTATATCCCCTATCTACTCTGGGGCCAACGTCCTGACTTTC. Its protein product is CASSISPIYSGANVLTF. Supplemented by reference TRBV19 and TRBJ2-6, the full variable domain reads DGGITQSPKYLFRKEGQNVTLSCEQNLNHDAMYWYRQDPGQGLRLIYYSQIVNDFQKGDIAEGYSVSREKKESFPLTVTSAQKNPTAFYLCASSISPIYSGANVLTFGAGSRLTVL.

The chain couples TRBV5-1 to TRBJ1-1, with D tentatively TRBD1 (6 bases). V was trimmed by 4 bases and J by 5 bases, leaving 18 bases between them. Germline V gene data show CDR1 as SGHRS and CDR2 as YFSETQ. The CDR3 runs 15 residues. CDR3 nucleotides: TGCGCCAGCAGCCCGATTGCAGGGGCGCAGACTGAAGCTTTCTTT. Its protein product is CASSPIAGAQTEAFF.

This chain uses TRBV11-3 with TRBJ2-1, with D unclear. Germline V gene sequence: CDR1 SGHNT, CDR2 YENEEA. V dropped 11 bases and J dropped 2 bases, with 16 bases sitting between them. The CDR3 is 14 residues long. CDR3 protein: CAPMDPRTYNEQFF. The CDR3 DNA sequence: TGTGCCCCTATGGACCCACGTACCTACAATGAGCAGTTCTTC.

The chain combines TRBV28 with TRBJ1-1; D gene unclear. The CDR3 covers 13 residues. Germline V gene lookup returns CDR1 MDHEN and CDR2 SYDVKM. With 6 bases removed from V and 3 bases from J, the gap between germline ends came to 11 bases. CDR3 coding DNA: TGTGCCAGCAGCCCACCCCCGGACACTGAAGCTTTCTTT. Its protein product is CASSPPPDTEAFF.

Remarks on this clone: Other DNA sequences within the sample encode an identical CDR3. The V gene is TRBV9, the J gene TRBJ2-1; 12 nucleotides agree with TRBD2. Per germline, CDR1 SGDLS and CDR2 YYNGEE. With 4 bases clipped from V and 5 bases from J, the junction kept 4 bases outside the gene matches. This CDR3 is built from 15 residues. The CDR3 DNA reads as TGTGCCAGCAGCCCCCGACTAGCGGGGGACAATGAGCAGTTCTTC. Translating gives CASSPRLAGDNEQFF.

V gene TRBV28 combines with J gene TRBJ1-5, with D maybe TRBD1 (6 bases). This CDR3 contains 19 residues. With 6 bases removed from V and 2 bases from J, the gap between germline ends came to 26 bases. Germline loops: CDR1 MDHEN, CDR2 SYDVKM. CDR3 protein: CASSPAGRGRMTGNQPQHF. The CDR3 region has the DNA TGTGCCAGCAGCCCTGCAGGCAGGGGAAGGATGACTGGCAATCAGCCCCAGCATTTT.

The V and J genes are TRBV25-1 and TRBJ2-7; no firm D call. The CDR3 covers 15 residues. The V end lost 2 bases, the J end lost 0 bases, and 11 bases lay between the germline ends. The germline V gene has CDR1 MGHDK and CDR2 SYGVNS. The CDR3 reads CASSEIAGFSYEQYF. The CDR3 bases are TGTGCCAGCAGTGAAATAGCCGGGTTCTCCTACGAGCAGTACTTC.

V gene TRBV15 combines with J gene TRBJ1-4; 7 positions match TRBD1. The CDR3 extends over 14 amino acids. V dropped 11 bases and J dropped 3; count of bases not matched to a gene: 9. The V gene's germline CDR1 is LNHNV and CDR2 YYDKDF (reference sequence). CDR3 loop: CASSRTGANEKLFF. CDR3 nucleotides: TGTGCCTCAAGCAGGACAGGAGCTAATGAAAAACTGTTTTTT. Together with reference TRBV15 and TRBJ1-4, the CDR3 gives the full variable domain: DAMVIQNPRYQVTQFGKPVTLSCSQTLNHNVMYWYQQKSSQAPKLLFHYYDKDFNNEADTPDNFQSRRPNTSFCFLDIRSPGLGDTAMYLCASSRTGANEKLFFGSGTQLSVL.

The J gene is TRBJ2-5, the V gene TRBV5-1; D possibly uses TRBD1 or TRBD2 (5 bases each). The germline CDR1 and CDR2 sequences are SGHRS and YFSETQ. Trimming pared 0 bases from V and 3 bases from J, leaving 12 bases between. The CDR3 length is 15 residues. The CDR3 DNA sequence: TGCGCCAGCAGCTTGGCGGGGCAGGGAAAAGAGACCCAGTACTTC. This sequence encodes CASSLAGQGKETQYF.

The gene calls are TRBV4-2 and TRBJ2-5; 7 positions agree with TRBD1. The end of the DNA is better explained by TRBJ2-7, so the J call may be wrong. This CDR3 region has 14 residues. Germline loops: CDR1 LGHNA, CDR2 YNFKEQ. CDR3 nucleotide sequence: TGTGCCAGCAGCCGCGGACAGGACTCCTACGAGCAGTACTTC. Protein product: CASSRGQDSYEQYF.

This sequence joins TRBV6-5 and TRBJ1-1; 8 nucleotides match TRBD1. This CDR3 is built from 15 residues. V gave up 5 bases and J gave up 1 base; unmatched junction bases: 6. Germline V CDR1 and CDR2: MNHEY, SVGAGI. CDR3 in DNA: TGTGCCAGCAGTCGGGACAGGCCTAAGAACACTGAAGCTTTCTTT. Its protein is CASSRDRPKNTEAFF.